These 14 T cell receptor beta chains were all obtained from the same sample, sequenced in a study of blood T cells in healthy people across ages (dated by TCRdb to 2013 to 2016). Library creation used 5' RACE. The instrument was an Illumina HiSeq 2500. A second 7 to 11 cycle PCR used a sample-barcoded 5' primer and a J-beta primer mix. The public reads were run again by TCRdb, first through fastp at Q25 and then through MiXCR, and only productive beta chains were kept. Duplicate CDR3 protein sequences are folded into a single record with the most common DNA and genes. The sample table contains about 780,000 distinct CDR3 sequences; only one count was recorded for about half of them. The top ten clonotypes cover 15% to 20% of the sample. The sample comprised blood. The receptor set was obtained from an elderly man in good health.

This clonotype was recorded at least ten times. The chain joins TRBV29-1 to TRBJ1-1; TRBD1 matches at 9 bases. This CDR3 has 12 residues. Germline V gives CDR1 SQVTM, CDR2 ANQGSEA. The ends lost 6 bases at V and 7 bases at J; junction bases unmatched: 6. CDR3 DNA sequence: TGCAGCGTGACACCGGGACAGGGTGAAGCTTTCTTT. This codes for CSVTPGQGEAFF. Complete variable domain (other parts from reference TRBV29-1 and TRBJ1-1): SAVISQKPSRDICQRGTSLTIQCQVDSQVTMMFWYRQQPGQSLTLIATANQGSEATYESGFVIDKFPISRPNLTFSTLTVSNMSPEDSSIYLCSVTPGQGEAFFGQGTRLTVV.

This clonotype turned up a few times. CDR3 nucleotide sequence: TGCGCCAGCAGCACTAGTACCGGGACAGGGTATCACGAGCAGTACTTC. Translated, it gives CASSTSTGTGYHEQYF. The chain carries TRBV5-1 and TRBJ2-7; 9 nucleotides align to TRBD1. J gave up 5 bases and V 4 bases, and 13 bases lay outside the gene matches. Germline loops: CDR1 SGHRS, CDR2 YFSETQ. The CDR3 is 16 amino acids. Complete variable domain (other parts from reference TRBV5-1 and TRBJ2-7): KAGVTQTPRYLIKTRGQQVTLSCSPISGHRSVSWYQQTPGQGLQFLFEYFSETQRNKGNFPGRFSGRQFSNSRSEMNVSTLELGDSALYLCASSTSTGTGYHEQYFGPGTRLTVT.

This clonotype showed up just a few times. The chain links TRBV7-2 to TRBJ1-2; 11 bases match TRBD1. The CDR3 covers 15 residues. Per the germline V gene, CDR1 is SGHTA and CDR2 is FQGNSA. With V trimmed by 6 bases and J by 2 bases, 5 bases remained unmatched. The CDR3 nucleotides are TGTGCCAGCAGACGAGGGACAGGGGGGAACTATGGCTACACCTTC. Translation gives CASRRGTGGNYGYTF.

Points on this clonotype: A read error may explain this, as a much larger clone is one base away. In this CDR3 the conserved last residue, phenylalanine or tryptophan, is missing, so a read error is likely. The chain uses TRBV12-3 or TRBV12-4 and TRBJ2-1; 7 nucleotides align to TRBD2. CDR3 size: 16 residues. V lost 3 bases, J lost 6 bases, and 11 bases stayed unmatched. CDR3 in DNA: TGTGCCAGCAGTTTTTGGAGGGAGGGCGCCGGCAATGAGCAGTTCTCC. It yields the protein CASSFWREGAGNEQFS.

This chain uses TRBV5-5 with TRBJ1-2; possibly TRBD1 for D (5 bases). From germline, CDR1 is SGHKS and CDR2 YYEKEE (reference sequence). The germline V and J ends were trimmed by 5 bases and 1 base, with 18 bases remaining between them. This CDR3 has 16 amino acids. CDR3: CASRAAAVGGNYGYTF. Here the CDR3 DNA reads TGTGCCAGCAGGGCGGCAGCGGTCGGGGGTAACTATGGCTACACCTTC.

This rearrangement joins TRBV11-3 to TRBJ2-7; D gene uncertain. Germline V gives CDR1 SGHNT, CDR2 YENEEA. V was pared by 1 base and J by 0 bases, with 7 bases between. The CDR3 totals 14 residues. CDR3 loop: CASSLVHASYEQYF. In nucleotides, the CDR3 is TGTGCCAGCAGCTTAGTCCATGCCTCCTACGAGCAGTACTTC.

V is TRBV29-1 and J is TRBJ2-7, with D unresolved. This CDR3 is built from 13 residues. Germline V gene sequence: CDR1 SQVTM, CDR2 ANQGSEA. Trimming removed 2 bases from V and 2 bases from J, with 10 bases in between. The CDR3 DNA reads as TGCAGCGTTGAATCCGACATCACCTACGAGCAGTACTTC. As protein: CSVESDITYEQYF.

The genes are TRBV5-5 and TRBJ2-1, with TRBD2 matching over 8 bases. The germline CDR1 and CDR2 sequences are SGHKS and YYEKEE (reference sequence). The CDR3 consists of 15 residues. V lost 1 base, J lost 9 bases, and 9 bases stayed unmatched. CDR3 loop: CASSLMSGGSGEQFF. Here the CDR3 DNA reads TGTGCCAGCAGCTTGATGAGCGGGGGCTCCGGTGAGCAGTTCTTC.

The rearrangement joins TRBV2 to TRBJ1-1, with D tentatively TRBD1 (5 bases). The ends were cut back, 6 bases at V and 3 bases at J, with 11 bases in the middle. Germline loops: CDR1 SNHLY, CDR2 FYNNEI. This CDR3 comprises 13 residues. The CDR3 region has the DNA TGTGCCAGCAGCTCAGACAGATACACTGAAGCTTTCTTT. Translated: CASSSDRYTEAFF.

For the CDR3, the DNA is TGTGCCTGGACGGGGGGCATGGACTATGGCTACACCTTC. This sequence encodes CAWTGGMDYGYTF. The chain uses TRBV30 and TRBJ1-2; weak D call: TRBD1 (6 bases). The CDR3 has 13 amino acids. Germline-derived CDR1 and CDR2 are GTSNPN and SVGIG (reference sequence). V shed 4 bases and J shed 3 bases, with 12 bases lying between them.

With respect to this clonotype: Compared with germline, one end of the junction differs, possibly owing to a read error. This chain connects TRBV5-1 to TRBJ2-3; 9 bases line up with TRBD1. Germline V CDR1 and CDR2: SGHRS, YFSETQ. The CDR3 is 19 amino acids. The CDR3: CASSLDTPGTGIYTDTLYF. The DNA for the CDR3 is TGCGCCAGCAGCTTGGATACTCCCGGGACAGGGATCTACACAGATACGCTGTATTTT.

With respect to this clonotype: With a much larger clone just one base away, this may be a read error. This chain joins TRBV4-2 and TRBJ2-4; tentative D call: TRBD2 (5 bases). Germline CDR1 is LGHNA and CDR2 is YNFKEQ. The CDR3 spans 14 residues. Here the CDR3 reads CASSHEGAKNSQYF. CDR3 DNA sequence: TGTGCCAGCAGCCATGAGGGAGCCAAAAACAGTCAGTACTTC.

The chain employs TRBV20-1 and TRBJ2-7, with 7 bases aligning to TRBD2. CDR3 size: 16 residues. Germline V gene data show CDR1 as DFQATT and CDR2 as SNEGSKA (reference sequence). With V trimmed by 0 bases and J by 0 bases, 8 bases remained unmatched. CDR3 sequence (DNA): TGCAGTGCTAGAGATTCGGGACTACCTTACTCCTACGAGCAGTACTTC. This gives the protein CSARDSGLPYSYEQYF.

This chain joins TRBV10-3 and TRBJ2-1, with D possibly being TRBD2 (5 bases). This CDR3 region has 13 residues. Germline CDR1 is ENHRY and CDR2 is SYGVKD. The V end lost 11 bases, the J end lost 3 bases, and 14 bases lay between the germline ends. CDR3 nucleotide sequence: TGTGCCCACCAAGAGGGCAGCTACAATGAGCAGTTCTTC. Translating it yields CAHQEGSYNEQFF.